The entry below gives a single T cell receptor beta chain sequence along with its context. Its specificity is not known. This sample is part of a study of CD8+CD57+ T cells in acquired aplastic anemia. At the level of the study: Mean yield of DNA from sorted CD4+ and CD8+ cells was 3 to 3.5 ug. Healthy donor sequencing depth: roughly 10 million CD4+, 11 million to 14 million CD8+ reads.

General study results and limits: Twenty-nine shared CD8+ CDR3s appeared highly expressed within patients' immunodominant clones. Patients and controls had CD8+ Simpson's diversity values that were not significantly distinct.

Genomic DNA served as template for TCR beta VDJ and CDR3 profiling. TCRdb itself ran the reads through MiXCR, one entry per CDR3 protein. The table includes around 150,000 distinct CDR3 sequences, around 45% detected once. This CDR3 has 15 residues. Trimming cost V 0 bases and J 4 bases, with 11 bases left between them. Germline V CDR1 and CDR2: LNHDA, SQIVND (reference sequence). V and J are TRBV19 and TRBJ2-3, with D uncertain. The specimen sequenced was sorted CD4+, CD8+, or CD8+CD57+ T cells (not recorded which) from PBMCs. This receptor was obtained from a human donor in good health. CDR3 DNA: TGTGCCAGTAGTATAGATTCGGCGGCCCCAGATACGCAGTATTTT. Amino acids: CASSIDSAAPDTQYF.